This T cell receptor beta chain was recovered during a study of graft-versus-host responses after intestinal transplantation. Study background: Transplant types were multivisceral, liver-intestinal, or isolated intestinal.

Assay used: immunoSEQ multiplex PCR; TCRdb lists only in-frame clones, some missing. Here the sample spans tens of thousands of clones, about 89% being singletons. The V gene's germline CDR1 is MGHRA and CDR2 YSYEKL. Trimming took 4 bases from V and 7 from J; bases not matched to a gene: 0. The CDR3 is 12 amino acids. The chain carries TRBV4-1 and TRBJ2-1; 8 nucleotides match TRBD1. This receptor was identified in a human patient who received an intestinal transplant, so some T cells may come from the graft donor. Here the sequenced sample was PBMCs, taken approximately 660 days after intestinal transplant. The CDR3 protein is CASSRQGNEQFF. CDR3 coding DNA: TGCGCCAGCAGCCGACAGGGGAATGAGCAGTTCTTC.